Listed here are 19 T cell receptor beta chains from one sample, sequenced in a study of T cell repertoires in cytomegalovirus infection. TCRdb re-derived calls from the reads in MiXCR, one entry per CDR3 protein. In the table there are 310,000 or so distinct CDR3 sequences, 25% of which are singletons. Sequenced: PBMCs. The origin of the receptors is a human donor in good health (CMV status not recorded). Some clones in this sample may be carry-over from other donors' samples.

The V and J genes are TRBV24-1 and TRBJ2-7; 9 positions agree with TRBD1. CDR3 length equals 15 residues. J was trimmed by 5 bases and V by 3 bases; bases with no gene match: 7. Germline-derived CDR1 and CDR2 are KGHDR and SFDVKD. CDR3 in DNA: TGTGCCACCAGTGATCCAAAGGGACAGGGTGACGAGCAGTACTTC. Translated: CATSDPKGQGDEQYF.

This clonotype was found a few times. The CDR3 region is CASSRGGMAEAFF. The CDR3 coding sequence is TGTGCCAGCAGCCGAGGAGGGATGGCTGAAGCTTTCTTT. V is TRBV9 and J is TRBJ1-1; D gene uncertain. V shed 4 bases and J shed 6 bases, with 13 bases lying between them. The CDR3 loop spans 13 amino acids. Looked up from germline, CDR1 is SGDLS and CDR2 is YYNGEE. The whole variable domain, remainder taken from reference TRBV9 and TRBJ1-1, is DSGVTQTPKHLITATGQRVTLRCSPRSGDLSVYWYQQSLDQGLQFLIQYYNGEERAKGNILERFSAQQFPDLHSELNLSSLELGDSALYFCASSRGGMAEAFFGQGTRLTVV.

CDR3 region: CAISGPDRGGAYEQYF. CDR3 coding DNA: TGTGCCATCAGTGGACCGGACAGGGGAGGGGCCTACGAGCAGTACTTC. The chain has TRBV10-3 and TRBJ2-7; 9 nucleotides align to TRBD1. CDR3 length equals 16 residues. Germline V gene data show CDR1 as ENHRY and CDR2 as SYGVKD. V lost 4 bases to trimming and J lost 2 bases; unmatched junction nucleotides: 9.

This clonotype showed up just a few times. The DNA for the CDR3 is TGTGCCAGCAGTTACGGGGCCCTCGCCTACAATGAGCAGTTCTTC. Protein sequence: CASSYGALAYNEQFF. The chain combines TRBV6-2 or TRBV6-3 with TRBJ2-1; a weak D match, TRBD1 (5 bases). The CDR3 runs 15 residues. CDR1 and CDR2 (germline): MNHEY, SVGEGT. V lost 2 bases and J lost 2, with 10 bases in between.

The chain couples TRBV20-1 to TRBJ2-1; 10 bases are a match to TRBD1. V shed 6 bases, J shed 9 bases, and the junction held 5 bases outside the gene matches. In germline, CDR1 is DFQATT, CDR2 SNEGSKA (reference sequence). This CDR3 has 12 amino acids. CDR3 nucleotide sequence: TGCAGTGCCCCGGGACAGGGGACTGAGCAGTTCTTC. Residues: CSAPGQGTEQFF.

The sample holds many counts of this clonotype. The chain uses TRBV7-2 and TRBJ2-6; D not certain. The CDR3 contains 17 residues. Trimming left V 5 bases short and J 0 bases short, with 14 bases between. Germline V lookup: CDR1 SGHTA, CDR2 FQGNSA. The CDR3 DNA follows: TGTGCCAGCAGCCTAACACTTTTGGGCTCTGGGGCCAACGTCCTGACTTTC. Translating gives CASSLTLLGSGANVLTF.

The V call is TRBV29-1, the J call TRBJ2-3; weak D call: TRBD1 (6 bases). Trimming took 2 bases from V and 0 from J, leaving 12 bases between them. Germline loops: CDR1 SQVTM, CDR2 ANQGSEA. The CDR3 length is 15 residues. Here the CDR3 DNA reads TGCAGCGTTGAATATCAGGGGCTTAGCACAGATACGCAGTATTTT. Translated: CSVEYQGLSTDTQYF.

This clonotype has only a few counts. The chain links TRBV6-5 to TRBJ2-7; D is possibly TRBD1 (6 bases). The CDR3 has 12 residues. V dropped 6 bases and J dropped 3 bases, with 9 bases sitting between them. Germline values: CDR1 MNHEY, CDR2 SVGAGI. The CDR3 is CASSRDNYEQYF. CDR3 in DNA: TGTGCCAGCAGCCGGGACAACTACGAGCAGTACTTC.

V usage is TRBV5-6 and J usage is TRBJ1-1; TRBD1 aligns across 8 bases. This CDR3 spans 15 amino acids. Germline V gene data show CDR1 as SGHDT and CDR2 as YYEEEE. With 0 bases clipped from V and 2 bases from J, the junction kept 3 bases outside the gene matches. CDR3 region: CASSLDRGLNTEAFF. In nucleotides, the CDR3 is TGTGCCAGCAGCTTGGACAGGGGGTTAAACACTGAAGCTTTCTTT.

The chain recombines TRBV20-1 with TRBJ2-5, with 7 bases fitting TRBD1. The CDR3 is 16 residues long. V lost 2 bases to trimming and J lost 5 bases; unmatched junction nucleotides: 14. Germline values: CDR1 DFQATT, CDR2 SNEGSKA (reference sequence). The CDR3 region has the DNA TGCAGTGCTAGACCCTTACAGGGGACCGGTTCGGAGACCCAGTACTTC. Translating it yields CSARPLQGTGSETQYF.

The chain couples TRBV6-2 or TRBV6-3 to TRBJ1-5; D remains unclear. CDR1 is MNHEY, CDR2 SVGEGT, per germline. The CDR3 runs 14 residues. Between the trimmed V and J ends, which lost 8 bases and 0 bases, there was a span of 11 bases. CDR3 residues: CASDVSNSNQPQHF. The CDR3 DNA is TGTGCCAGCGATGTTAGCAATAGCAATCAGCCCCAGCATTTT.

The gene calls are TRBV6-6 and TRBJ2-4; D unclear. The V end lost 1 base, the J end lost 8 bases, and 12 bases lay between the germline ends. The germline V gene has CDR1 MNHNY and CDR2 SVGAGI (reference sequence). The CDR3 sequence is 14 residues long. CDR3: CASSYFLHEDIQYF. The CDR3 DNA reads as TGTGCCAGCAGTTACTTCCTCCATGAGGACATTCAGTACTTC.

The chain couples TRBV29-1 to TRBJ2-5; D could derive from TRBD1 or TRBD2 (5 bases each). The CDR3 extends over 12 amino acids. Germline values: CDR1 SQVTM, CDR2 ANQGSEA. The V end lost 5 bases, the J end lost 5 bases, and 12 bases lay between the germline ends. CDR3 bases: TGCAGCGTTCATCAGGGAGCGGAGACCCAGTACTTC. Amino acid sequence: CSVHQGAETQYF. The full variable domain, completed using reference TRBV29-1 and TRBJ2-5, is SAVISQKPSRDICQRGTSLTIQCQVDSQVTMMFWYRQQPGQSLTLIATANQGSEATYESGFVIDKFPISRPNLTFSTLTVSNMSPEDSSIYLCSVHQGAETQYFGPGTRLLVL.

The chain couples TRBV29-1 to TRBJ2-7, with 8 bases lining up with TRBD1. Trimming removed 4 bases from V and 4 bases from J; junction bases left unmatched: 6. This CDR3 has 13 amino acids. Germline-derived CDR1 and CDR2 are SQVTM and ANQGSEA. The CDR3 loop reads CSVGTGSAYEQYF. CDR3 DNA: TGCAGCGTTGGGACAGGGTCCGCGTACGAGCAGTACTTC.

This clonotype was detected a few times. The CDR3 sequence is CASRKTGVYNEQFF. The CDR3 DNA follows: TGTGCCAGCAGGAAGACAGGGGTTTACAATGAGCAGTTCTTC. The V and J genes are TRBV6-2 or TRBV6-3 and TRBJ2-1; TRBD1 matches 8 bases. This CDR3 has 14 residues. Germline trimming cut 6 bases from V and 4 bases from J; bases unmatched to any gene: 5. Germline CDR1 and CDR2: MNHEY and SVGEGT.

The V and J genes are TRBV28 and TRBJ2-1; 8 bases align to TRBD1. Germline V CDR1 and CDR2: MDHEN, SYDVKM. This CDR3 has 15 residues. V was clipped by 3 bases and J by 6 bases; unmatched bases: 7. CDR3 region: CASSLPLTGGNEQFF. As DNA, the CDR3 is TGTGCCAGCAGTTTGCCCCTAACAGGGGGCAATGAGCAGTTCTTC. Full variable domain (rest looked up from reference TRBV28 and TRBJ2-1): DVKVTQSSRYLVKRTGEKVFLECVQDMDHENMFWYRQDPGLGLRLIYFSYDVKMKEKGDIPEGYSVSREKKERFSLILESASTNQTSMYLCASSLPLTGGNEQFFGPGTRLTVL.

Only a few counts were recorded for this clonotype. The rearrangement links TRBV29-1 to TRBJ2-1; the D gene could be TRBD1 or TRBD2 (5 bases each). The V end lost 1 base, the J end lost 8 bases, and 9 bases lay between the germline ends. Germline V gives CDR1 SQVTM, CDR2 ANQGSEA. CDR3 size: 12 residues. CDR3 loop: CSVEVGTDEQFF. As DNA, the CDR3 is TGCAGCGTTGAAGTGGGGACCGATGAGCAGTTCTTC.

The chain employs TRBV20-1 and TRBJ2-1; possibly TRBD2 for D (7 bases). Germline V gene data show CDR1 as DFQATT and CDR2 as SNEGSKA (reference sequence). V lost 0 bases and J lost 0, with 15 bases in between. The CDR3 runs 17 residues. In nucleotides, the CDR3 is TGCAGTGCTAGAGATGGTGGGGGGGCCAGCTCCTACAATGAGCAGTTCTTC. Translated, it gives CSARDGGGASSYNEQFF.

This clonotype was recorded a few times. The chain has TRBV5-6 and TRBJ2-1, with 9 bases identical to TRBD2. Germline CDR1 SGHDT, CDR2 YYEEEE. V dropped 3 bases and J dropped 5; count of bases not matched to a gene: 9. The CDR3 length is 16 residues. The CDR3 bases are TGTGCCAGCAGCTCCCTTGGCACTAGCGGGCACAATGAGCAGTTCTTC. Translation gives CASSSLGTSGHNEQFF.